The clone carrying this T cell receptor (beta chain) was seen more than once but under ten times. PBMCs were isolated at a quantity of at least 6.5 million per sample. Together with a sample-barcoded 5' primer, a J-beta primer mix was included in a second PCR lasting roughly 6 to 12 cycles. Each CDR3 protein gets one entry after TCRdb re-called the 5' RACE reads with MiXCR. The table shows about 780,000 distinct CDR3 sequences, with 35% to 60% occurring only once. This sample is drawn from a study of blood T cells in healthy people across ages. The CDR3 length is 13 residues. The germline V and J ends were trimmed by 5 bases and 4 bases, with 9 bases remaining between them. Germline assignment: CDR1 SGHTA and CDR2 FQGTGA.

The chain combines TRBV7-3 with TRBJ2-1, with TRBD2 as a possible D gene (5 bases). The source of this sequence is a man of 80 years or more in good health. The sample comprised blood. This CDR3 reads CASSNSVYNEQFF. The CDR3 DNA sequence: TGTGCCAGCAGCAATAGCGTTTACAATGAGCAGTTCTTC.